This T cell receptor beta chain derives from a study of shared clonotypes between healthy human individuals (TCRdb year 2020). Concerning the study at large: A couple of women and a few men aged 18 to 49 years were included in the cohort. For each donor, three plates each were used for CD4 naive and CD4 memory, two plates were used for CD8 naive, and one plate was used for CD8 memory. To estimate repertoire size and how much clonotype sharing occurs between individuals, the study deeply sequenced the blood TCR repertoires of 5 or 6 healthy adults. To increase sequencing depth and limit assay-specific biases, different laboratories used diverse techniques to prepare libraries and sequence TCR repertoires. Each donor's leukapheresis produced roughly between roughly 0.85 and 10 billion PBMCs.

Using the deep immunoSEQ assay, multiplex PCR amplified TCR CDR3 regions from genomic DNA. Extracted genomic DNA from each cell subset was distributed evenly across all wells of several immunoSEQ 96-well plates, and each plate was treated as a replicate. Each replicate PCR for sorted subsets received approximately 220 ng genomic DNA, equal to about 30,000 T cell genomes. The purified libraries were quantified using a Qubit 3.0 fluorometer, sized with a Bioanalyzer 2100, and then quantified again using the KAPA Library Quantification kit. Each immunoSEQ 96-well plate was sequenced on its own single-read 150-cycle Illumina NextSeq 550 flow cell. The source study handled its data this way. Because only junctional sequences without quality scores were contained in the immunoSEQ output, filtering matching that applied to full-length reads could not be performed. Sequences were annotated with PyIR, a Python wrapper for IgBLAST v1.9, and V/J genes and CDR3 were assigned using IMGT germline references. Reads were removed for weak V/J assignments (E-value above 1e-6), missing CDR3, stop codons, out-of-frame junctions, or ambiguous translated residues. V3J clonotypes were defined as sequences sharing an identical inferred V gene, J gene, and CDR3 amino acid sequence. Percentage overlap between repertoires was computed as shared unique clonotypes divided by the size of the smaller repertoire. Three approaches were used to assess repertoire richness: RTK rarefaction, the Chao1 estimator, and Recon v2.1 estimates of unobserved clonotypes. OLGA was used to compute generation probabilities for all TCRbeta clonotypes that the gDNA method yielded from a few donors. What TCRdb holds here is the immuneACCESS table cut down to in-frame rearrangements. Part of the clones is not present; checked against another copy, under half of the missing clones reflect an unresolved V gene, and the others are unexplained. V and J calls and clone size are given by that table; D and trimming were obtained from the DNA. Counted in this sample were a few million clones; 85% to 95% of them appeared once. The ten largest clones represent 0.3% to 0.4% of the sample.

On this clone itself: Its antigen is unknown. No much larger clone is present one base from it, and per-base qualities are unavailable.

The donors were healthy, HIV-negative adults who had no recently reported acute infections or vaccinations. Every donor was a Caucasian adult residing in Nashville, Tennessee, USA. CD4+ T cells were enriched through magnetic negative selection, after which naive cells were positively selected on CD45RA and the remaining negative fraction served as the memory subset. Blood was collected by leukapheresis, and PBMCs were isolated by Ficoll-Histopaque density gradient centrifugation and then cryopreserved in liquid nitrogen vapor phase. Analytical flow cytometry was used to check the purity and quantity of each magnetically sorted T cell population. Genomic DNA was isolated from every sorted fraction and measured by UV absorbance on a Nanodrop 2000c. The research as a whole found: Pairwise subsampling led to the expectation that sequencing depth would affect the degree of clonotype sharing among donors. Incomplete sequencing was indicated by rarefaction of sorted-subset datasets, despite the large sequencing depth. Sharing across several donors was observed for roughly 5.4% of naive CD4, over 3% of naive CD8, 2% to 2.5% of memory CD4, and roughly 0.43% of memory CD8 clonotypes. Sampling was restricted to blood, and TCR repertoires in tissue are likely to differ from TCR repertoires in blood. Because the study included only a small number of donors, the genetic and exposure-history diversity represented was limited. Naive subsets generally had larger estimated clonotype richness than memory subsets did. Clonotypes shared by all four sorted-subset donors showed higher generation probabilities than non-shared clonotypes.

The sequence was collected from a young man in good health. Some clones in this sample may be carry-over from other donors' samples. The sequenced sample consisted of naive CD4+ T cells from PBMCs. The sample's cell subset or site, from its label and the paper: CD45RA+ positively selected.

The bases are TGTGCCAGCAGCACCAAATGGACTAGCGGGATTAGGGAGACCCAGTACTTC. Its protein is CASSTKWTSGIRETQYF. The chain uses TRBV7-2 and TRBJ2-5; TRBD2 aligns with 12 central bases. Including cysteine and phenylalanine, the CDR3 has 17 amino acids. CDR3 DNA is the only sequence kept; it has 51 bases, read in frame from the first base. Per the germline V gene, SGHTA is the CDR1 and FQGNSA is the CDR2. Trimming leaves V shorter by 5 bases and J shorter by 5 bases, with the junction holding 12 bases beyond the gene matches.